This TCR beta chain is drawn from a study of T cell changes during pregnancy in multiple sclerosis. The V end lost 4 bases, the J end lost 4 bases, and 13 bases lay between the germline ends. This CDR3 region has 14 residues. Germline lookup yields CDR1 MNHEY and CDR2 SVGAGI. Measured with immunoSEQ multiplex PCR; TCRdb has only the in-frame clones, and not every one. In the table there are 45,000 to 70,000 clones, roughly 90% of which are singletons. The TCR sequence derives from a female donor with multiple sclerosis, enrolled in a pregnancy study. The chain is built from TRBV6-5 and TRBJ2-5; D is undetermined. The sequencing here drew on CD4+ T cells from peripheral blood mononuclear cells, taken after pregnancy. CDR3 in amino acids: CASSLLSFGETQYF. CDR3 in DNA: TGTGCCAGCAGTTTGCTTAGCTTTGGAGAGACCCAGTACTTC.